This T cell receptor (beta chain) was retrieved from a study of CD8 T cells in ankylosing spondylitis. Findings and limits, study-wide: Characteristic of ankylosing spondylitis blood, it appeared, was a TCR beta motif comprising roughly eight highly homologous variants.

As to this clonotype: What it binds is not known.

There are 18 residues in the CDR3. The germline V gene has CDR1 SGHRS and CDR2 YFSETQ. The junction had 11 bases not matched to a gene; V was cut back by 0 bases and J by 4 bases. TCRdb re-analysed the 5' RACE reads in MiXCR, keeping a single row per CDR3 protein. The sample holds about 160,000 distinct CDR3 sequences; 40% to 50% are singletons and the top ten take 15%. The clonotype originates from a male donor with ankylosing spondylitis. Sequencing was carried out using synovial fluid, either unsorted or a sorted T cell fraction (not recorded which). The rearrangement links TRBV5-1 to TRBJ2-1; 9 nucleotides align to TRBD2. The CDR3 coding sequence is TGCGCCAGCAGCTTGGTATCCGCGGGAGGGTGGGGATACAATGAGCAGTTCTTC. Translated, it gives CASSLVSAGGWGYNEQFF.